These 29 T cell receptor beta chains came from one sample sequenced in a study of cytomegalovirus exposure and HLA in healthy donors. PCR was performed using 60 Vbeta and 13 Jbeta primers. Some clones are missing from TCRdb's copy, which holds only in-frame ones; the method was immunoSEQ multiplex PCR. This table has around 110,000 clones, 70% to 75% appearing once. The sequenced sample consisted of PBMCs. The receptor source for this set is a woman between 18 and 30 years old in good health and CMV-seronegative.

This rearrangement joins TRBV5-1 to TRBJ1-1; 7 bases align to TRBD1. The CDR3 consists of 14 residues. Trimming cost V 4 bases and J 5 bases; bases outside gene matches: 8. The germline CDR1 and CDR2 sequences are SGHRS and YFSETQ. CDR3 sequence reads: CASSPGGSDTEAFF. The CDR3 bases are TGCGCCAGCAGCCCAGGGGGGTCGGATACTGAAGCTTTCTTT.

The chain carries TRBV28 and TRBJ1-5; perhaps TRBD1 as D (5 bases). The V gene lost 6 bases and the J gene lost 4 bases, with 13 bases spanning the gap. CDR1 and CDR2 (germline): MDHEN, SYDVKM. The CDR3 totals 14 residues. DNA of the CDR3: TGTGCCAGCAGCACTGGGACTAAAAATCAGCCCCAGCATTTT. This translates into CASSTGTKNQPQHF. Full variable domain (remainder filled in from reference TRBV28 and TRBJ1-5): DVKVTQSSRYLVKRTGEKVFLECVQDMDHENMFWYRQDPGLGLRLIYFSYDVKMKEKGDIPEGYSVSREKKERFSLILESASTNQTSMYLCASSTGTKNQPQHFGDGTRLSIL.

This sequence joins TRBV2 and TRBJ2-1; 12 positions match TRBD2. This CDR3 region has 14 residues. The germline V gene encodes CDR1 SNHLY and CDR2 FYNNEI. Unmatched junction bases numbered 2, after V lost 4 bases and J lost 7 bases. The CDR3 spells CASSASGGVNEQFF. CDR3 DNA: TGTGCCAGCAGTGCTAGCGGGGGGGTAAATGAGCAGTTCTTC.

The chain joins TRBV7-2 to TRBJ1-2; D is uncertain. Germline-derived CDR1 and CDR2 are SGHTA and FQGNSA. This CDR3 contains 13 residues. V was trimmed by 3 bases and J by 6 bases, leaving 11 bases between them. The CDR3, as DNA: TGTGCCAGCAGCTTTGGGTCTGCGGATGGCTACACCTTC. As protein: CASSFGSADGYTF.

This clone was found a few times. The V and J genes are TRBV7-2 and TRBJ1-5; 10 nucleotides agree with TRBD1. The CDR3 extends over 16 amino acids. From germline, CDR1 is SGHTA and CDR2 FQGNSA. Unmatched junction bases numbered 8, after V lost 5 bases and J lost 4 bases. Here the CDR3 DNA reads TGTGCCAGCAGCAAAGACCGGGACAGGGGTAATCAGCCCCAGCATTTT. Its translation is CASSKDRDRGNQPQHF.

This chain uses TRBV6-5 with TRBJ2-7, with 9 bases lining up with TRBD1. This CDR3 spans 15 amino acids. The germline V gene encodes CDR1 MNHEY and CDR2 SVGAGI. The V gene end was trimmed by 2 bases and the J gene end by 3 bases; junction bases not matched to a gene: 5. CDR3 coding DNA: TGTGCCAGCAGTTACCACCGGACAGGGGACTACGAGCAGTACTTC. It translates to CASSYHRTGDYEQYF.

V usage is TRBV30 and J usage is TRBJ2-3; D uncertain. This CDR3 region has 13 residues. CDR1 GTSNPN and CDR2 SVGIG come from the germline V gene (reference sequence). V was clipped by 0 bases and J by 11 bases, with 15 bases between them. CDR3 DNA: TGTGCCTGGAGTGTACAATACAGAAGTGGGCAGTATTTT. Translated, it gives CAWSVQYRSGQYF. Complete variable domain (other parts from reference TRBV30 and TRBJ2-3): SQTIHQWPATLVQPVGSPLSLECTVEGTSNPNLYWYRQAAGRGLQLLFYSVGIGQISSEVPQNLSASRPQDRQFILSSKKLLLSDSGFYLCAWSVQYRSGQYFGPGTRLTVL.

This clone occurred once. The chain links TRBV5-6 to TRBJ1-1, with unresolved D. This CDR3 region has 15 residues. V lost 1 base, J lost 1 base, and 11 bases lay in between. Germline assignment: CDR1 SGHDT and CDR2 YYEEEE. The CDR3 nucleotides read TGTGCCAGCAGCTTGTTCACTAGAGGGAACACTGAAGCTTTCTTT. Translating it yields CASSLFTRGNTEAFF.

The V and J genes are TRBV5-1 and TRBJ1-4; TRBD1 aligns across 9 bases. V gave up 0 bases and J gave up 4 bases; unmatched junction bases: 7. The CDR3 length is 17 residues. Germline assignment: CDR1 SGHRS and CDR2 YFSETQ. The CDR3 DNA is TGCGCCAGCAGCTTGGCCCGGACAGGGGCTGTTAATGAAAAACTGTTTTTT. Its translation: CASSLARTGAVNEKLFF.

The chain carries TRBV18 and TRBJ2-1; TRBD1 matches at 7 bases. CDR1 and CDR2 (germline): KGHSH, LQKENI. The CDR3 has 15 residues. J gave up 1 base and V 8 bases, and 8 bases lay outside the gene matches. As DNA, the CDR3 is TGTGCCAGCGCCCGATCGACAGGGTCCTACAATGAGCAGTTCTTC. Translation gives CASARSTGSYNEQFF.

The rearrangement joins TRBV4-2 to TRBJ1-1; possible D gene TRBD1, 5 bases. V lost 0 bases to trimming and J lost 6 bases, with 11 bases between them. The V gene's germline CDR1 is LGHNA and CDR2 YNFKEQ. CDR3 size: 14 residues. The CDR3 DNA reads as TGTGCCAGCAGCCAAGATCCAGGGCAGTCTGAAGCTTTCTTT. Translated: CASSQDPGQSEAFF.

This chain links TRBV6-5 with TRBJ1-1; 9 positions agree with TRBD1. CDR3 length: 14 residues. With V trimmed by 4 bases and J by 1 base, 1 base remained unmatched. Germline CDR1 is MNHEY and CDR2 is SVGAGI. DNA of the CDR3: TGTGCCAGCAGTTGGGACAGGGAGAACACTGAAGCTTTCTTT. Amino acids: CASSWDRENTEAFF.

DNA for the CDR3: TGCGCCAGCAGCCAAATGGGGGGGAGAGATCAGCCCCAGCATTTT. It codes for CASSQMGGRDQPQHF. J is TRBJ1-5 and V is TRBV4-1; D perhaps matches TRBD1 (5 bases). The CDR3 spans 15 residues. Looked up from germline, CDR1 is MGHRA and CDR2 is YSYEKL. The V and J ends lost 2 bases and 5 bases respectively, with 13 bases between them.

This clone was recorded only once. The chain combines TRBV19 with TRBJ1-2, with D unclear. Germline CDR1 LNHDA, CDR2 SQIVND (reference sequence). Trimming left V 3 bases short and J 5 bases short, with 16 bases between. The CDR3 extends over 15 amino acids. The CDR3 DNA sequence: TGTGCCAGTAGTATTATCGATCCCTCGGGATATGGCTACACCTTC. Its translation: CASSIIDPSGYGYTF.

The genes are TRBV30 and TRBJ1-1; no clear D. The CDR3 runs to 15 residues. V lost 2 bases, J lost 3 bases, and 16 bases lay in between. Per the germline V gene, CDR1 is GTSNPN and CDR2 is SVGIG (reference sequence). The CDR3 region is CAWSNISPGDTEAFF. In nucleotides, the CDR3 is TGTGCCTGGAGTAACATATCCCCCGGGGACACTGAAGCTTTCTTT.

The V gene is TRBV27, the J gene TRBJ1-6; D may be TRBD1 (6 bases). V dropped 9 bases and J dropped 8 bases, with 14 bases sitting between them. The CDR3 extends over 13 amino acids. Germline V CDR1 and CDR2: MNHEY, SMNVEV (reference sequence). The CDR3 DNA is TGTGCCAGTGGTTGGGGGGGCGATTCACCCCTCCACTTT. Translation: CASGWGGDSPLHF.

The chain carries TRBV30 and TRBJ1-3; 8 bases match TRBD1. Trimming removed 5 bases from V and 4 bases from J; junction bases left unmatched: 13. In germline, CDR1 is GTSNPN, CDR2 SVGIG (reference sequence). This CDR3 is 16 amino acids long. CDR3 DNA sequence: TGTGCCTGGGGGACAGGTGGCCCCTTCCTCGGAAACACCATATATTTT. Residues: CAWGTGGPFLGNTIYF.

The chain employs TRBV10-3 and TRBJ2-3, with 7 bases aligning to TRBD2. Losses at the gene ends were 8 bases for V and 2 bases for J; bases not matched to a gene: 7. Germline assignment: CDR1 ENHRY and CDR2 SYGVKD. The CDR3 totals 14 residues. CDR3 loop: CAIAQRGYTDTQYF. For the CDR3, the DNA is TGTGCCATCGCCCAGCGGGGTTACACAGATACGCAGTATTTT.

The genes are TRBV10-3 and TRBJ1-1; D unresolved. This CDR3 contains 14 residues. Deletions cut 3 bases from V and 3 bases from J, with 11 bases between. Germline values: CDR1 ENHRY, CDR2 SYGVKD. This CDR3 is CAISDQPRHTEAFF. The CDR3 DNA follows: TGTGCCATCAGTGATCAGCCCAGGCACACTGAAGCTTTCTTT.

The genes are TRBV27 and TRBJ1-5; 7 nucleotides line up with TRBD1. The V gene's germline CDR1 is MNHEY and CDR2 SMNVEV (reference sequence). The J segment lost 6 bases and the V segment lost 6 bases, leaving 11 bases of the junction unmatched. CDR3 length: 15 residues. The CDR3 bases are TGTGCCAGCAGCTCGATAACAGGGGACGCTCAGCCCCAGCATTTT. Amino acid sequence: CASSSITGDAQPQHF.

This clone appeared a few times. This chain connects TRBV6-1 to TRBJ1-2; possible D gene TRBD1, 6 bases. Per the germline V gene, CDR1 is MNHNS and CDR2 is SASEGT. V dropped 5 bases and J dropped 4 bases, with 17 bases sitting between them. The CDR3 is 15 amino acids. The CDR3 loop reads CASSTRDTDFYGYTF. The CDR3, as DNA: TGTGCCAGCAGTACCCGGGACACGGATTTCTATGGCTACACCTTC.

This clone was detected a few times. The rearrangement joins TRBV28 to TRBJ2-5; tentative D call: TRBD1 (5 bases). Matching the DNA end better, TRBJ2-7 makes the J call doubtful. Germline V gene lookup returns CDR1 MDHEN and CDR2 SYDVKM. This CDR3 is built from 12 residues. The CDR3 DNA sequence: TGTGCCAGCAGTCCTGACAGCTACGAGCAGTACTTC. This codes for CASSPDSYEQYF.

This chain links TRBV2 with TRBJ2-4; tentatively, D is TRBD1 (5 bases). V lost 3 bases to trimming and J lost 0 bases, with 9 bases between them. Germline CDR1 reads SNHLY; CDR2 reads FYNNEI. The CDR3 covers 15 residues. The CDR3 reads CASSDRDIAKNIQYF. The CDR3 nucleotides are TGTGCCAGCAGTGACAGGGATATAGCCAAAAACATTCAGTACTTC.

This chain joins TRBV7-9 and TRBJ1-2; D is undetermined. CDR1 and CDR2 (germline): SEHNR, FQNEAQ (reference sequence). V dropped 6 bases and J dropped 3 bases, with 14 bases sitting between them. The CDR3 covers 14 residues. CDR3 in DNA: TGTGCCAGCAGAGAGTCTGGGGAGGACTATGGCTACACCTTC. Translating it yields CASRESGEDYGYTF.

V usage is TRBV10-3 and J usage is TRBJ1-1; the D gene is possibly TRBD1 (6 bases). The germline V gene encodes CDR1 ENHRY and CDR2 SYGVKD. Trimming took 6 bases from V and 4 from J, leaving 12 bases between them. The CDR3 sequence is 13 residues long. The CDR3 is CAISRGGVTEAFF. DNA of the CDR3: TGTGCCATCAGCCGAGGGGGTGTCACTGAAGCTTTCTTT.

The rearrangement uses TRBV5-4 and TRBJ2-2; 7 bases are a match to TRBD1. Germline loops: CDR1 SGHNT, CDR2 YYREEE (reference sequence). This CDR3 region has 19 residues. Losses at the gene ends were 1 base for V and 5 bases for J; bases not matched to a gene: 17. Here the CDR3 DNA reads TGTGCCAGCAGCTTGCTCACGGGTCTGACGGGACAGCTAACCGGGGAGCTGTTTTTT. Translating gives CASSLLTGLTGQLTGELFF. The variable domain in full, with the rest retrieved from reference TRBV5-4 and TRBJ2-2, is ETGVTQSPTHLIKTRGQQVTLRCSSQSGHNTVSWYQQALGQGPQFIFQYYREEENGRGNFPPRFSGLQFPNYSSELNVNALELDDSALYLCASSLLTGLTGQLTGELFFGEGSRLTVL.

The sample holds a few counts of this clone. The same CDR3 also results from other DNA sequences found in this sample. V is TRBV29-1 and J is TRBJ1-1; unclear D gene. Germline V gives CDR1 SQVTM, CDR2 ANQGSEA. The CDR3 length is 13 residues. Trimming pared 4 bases from V and 0 bases from J, leaving 9 bases between. CDR3 DNA: TGCAGCGTTGCGGGAAGAATGAACACTGAAGCTTTCTTT. It encodes CSVAGRMNTEAFF.

The V and J genes are TRBV4-1 and TRBJ1-1; D is unclear. CDR3 length: 15 amino acids. With 1 base removed from V and 0 bases from J, the gap between germline ends came to 9 bases. CDR1 is MGHRA, CDR2 YSYEKL, per germline. The CDR3 here is CASSQVEIMNTEAFF. The DNA for the CDR3 is TGCGCCAGCAGCCAAGTAGAGATAATGAACACTGAAGCTTTCTTT.

The CDR3 is CASSGLEGTDTQYF. The DNA of the CDR3 is TGTGCCAGCAGCGGACTAGAGGGCACAGATACGCAGTATTTT. The gene calls are TRBV2 and TRBJ2-3; TRBD2 aligns across 7 bases. The CDR3 is 14 amino acids. Germline CDR1 reads SNHLY; CDR2 reads FYNNEI. The ends lost 6 bases at V and 1 base at J; junction bases unmatched: 4.